These T cell receptor beta chains were read from a single sample in a study of untreated major depressive disorder. The protocol was immunoSEQ multiplex PCR, while the TCRdb copy is restricted to in-frame clones and leaves out a portion. The sample shows about 25,000 clones, about 90% of them seen only once. The sample comprised CD4+ T cells from PBMCs. These TCRs come from a woman younger than 45 with major depressive disorder. The CDR3 runs from the conserved cysteine through the conserved F or W. The D gene is left open where the match is weak. Rows may omit the clone size; those that give it use once, few, many or a size class.

d_gene,j_gene,v_gene,abundance,CDR3nt,CDR3aa
TRBD1,TRBJ1-1,TRBV9,-,TGTGCCAGCAGCCCAGACAGGGCAGGGACTGAAGCTTTCTTT,CASSPDRAGTEAFF
TRBD2,TRBJ2-7,TRBV5-4,once,TGTGCCAGCAGCTTGGGTCTAGCGGGAGCAGCATACGAGCAGTACTTC,CASSLGLAGAAYEQYF
TRBD1,TRBJ2-5,TRBV5-1,-,TGCGCCAGCAGCACAGGGGGTTCTTTGGAGACCCAGTACTTC,CASSTGGSLETQYF
TRBD1,TRBJ2-7,TRBV29-1,-,TGCAGCGTTGAGGGACAGGGCCACGAGCAGTACTTC,CSVEGQGHEQYF
TRBD2,TRBJ2-2,TRBV7-9,-,TGTGCCAGCAGCTCCGGACTAGCGTACACCGGGGAGCTGTTTTTT,CASSSGLAYTGELFF
TRBD1,TRBJ1-1,TRBV27,-,TGTGCCAGCAGTGTCGACAGGGGGCGGCCTGAAGCTTTCTTT,CASSVDRGRPEAFF
-,TRBJ2-7,TRBV11-3,-,TGTGCCAGCAGCAAACAGGACTACGAGCAGTACTTC,CASSKQDYEQYF
TRBD2,TRBJ2-7,TRBV4-1,-,TGCGCCAGCAGCCCTAGCGGGAGTTCCTACGAGCAGTACTTC,CASSPSGSSYEQYF
-,TRBJ2-5,TRBV5-1,-,TGCGCCAGCAGCTTTTACGCTAAACAAGAGACCCAGTACTTC,CASSFYAKQETQYF
-,TRBJ2-7,TRBV7-2,-,TGTGCCAGCAGCTTAGTAGCGGATTCCTCCTACGAGCAGTACTTC,CASSLVADSSYEQYF
-,TRBJ1-3,TRBV29-1,-,TGCAGCGCCGGGACACCTGGAAACACCATATATTTT,CSAGTPGNTIYF
TRBD1,TRBJ1-1,TRBV5-1,-,TGCGCCAGCCGAATCAGGGGGCTCACTGAAGCTTTCTTT,CASRIRGLTEAFF
-,TRBJ1-5,TRBV19,-,TGTGCCAGTAGTATAGTTGCAGGGATCAATCAGCCCCAGCATTTT,CASSIVAGINQPQHF
-,TRBJ1-2,TRBV21-1,-,TGTGCCAGCAGTACACCGAAGGTGGAGACCTTC,CASSTPKVETF
-,TRBJ2-1,TRBV4-2,-,TGTGCCAGCAGCCAAGACCTAGCAGTAAACAATGAGCAGTTCTTC,CASSQDLAVNNEQFF
-,TRBJ2-7,TRBV4-2,-,TGTGCCGCTGGACGGGCGGGCACCACCTACGAGCAGTACTTC,CAAGRAGTTYEQYF
-,TRBJ2-1,TRBV2,-,TGTGCCAGCAGCTTTGGGCAGCGCATTTACAATGAGCAGTTCTTC,CASSFGQRIYNEQFF
TRBD1,TRBJ2-1,TRBV29-1,-,TGCAGCGTCGGGCTCGGGACAGGGGCCCTTGAGCAGTTCTTC,CSVGLGTGALEQFF
-,TRBJ1-1,TRBV4-2,once,TGTGCCAGCAGCCAAGCCGGAGGGGTCTTAAACACTGAAGCTTTCTTT,CASSQAGGVLNTEAFF
TRBD2,TRBJ2-1,TRBV7-9,once,TGTGCCAGCAGTTATGGACTAGCGGTGCCTTCCTACAATGAGCAGTTCTTC,CASSYGLAVPSYNEQFF
-,TRBJ1-5,TRBV5-1,-,TGCGCCAGCAGCTTGCACAGACATAGCAATCAGCCCCAGCATTTT,CASSLHRHSNQPQHF
TRBD1,TRBJ2-7,TRBV7-9,few,TGTGCCAGCAGCTCAGGGGGCAGGGGCACCTACGAGCAGTACTTC,CASSSGGRGTYEQYF
TRBD2,TRBJ2-1,TRBV2,-,TGTGCCAGCAGGCTCGGACTAGCGGGAGGGAGCTCCTACAATGAGCAGTTCTTC,CASRLGLAGGSSYNEQFF
-,TRBJ2-7,TRBV9,-,TGTGCCAGCAGCTCCCGACAGGGCGGAGGGGAGCAGTACTTC,CASSSRQGGGEQYF
-,TRBJ1-4,TRBV27,-,TGTGCCAGCACCCGGGTGACTGGGCAAAAACTGTTTTTT,CASTRVTGQKLFF
TRBD1,TRBJ1-1,TRBV5-4,-,TGTGCCAGCAGCTCGAGAGACAGGGGAACTGAAGCTTTCTTT,CASSSRDRGTEAFF
TRBD2,TRBJ2-5,TRBV2,once,TGTGCCAGCAGTCCAGAGTTGGGACTAGCGGGGGAGGGAGAGACCCAGTACTTC,CASSPELGLAGEGETQYF
TRBD1,TRBJ2-3,TRBV7-8,-,TGTGCCAGCAGCTTACCAACGACAGGGGTCCCAGATACGCAGTATTTT,CASSLPTTGVPDTQYF
TRBD1,TRBJ2-5,TRBV28,-,TGTGCCAGCAGTCCTCAGGGGGCTAAAGAGACCCAGTACTTC,CASSPQGAKETQYF
TRBD1,TRBJ2-7,TRBV13,-,TGTGCCAGCAGCACAGGGGGGCGCCCCTACGAGCAGTACTTC,CASSTGGRPYEQYF
-,TRBJ2-1,TRBV29-1,-,TGCACCTTCTCCGTTTACAATGAGCAGTTCTTC,CTFSVYNEQFF
-,TRBJ2-5,TRBV19,-,TGTGCCAGTAGTAGGTCAGATCTGTACCAAGAGACCCAGTACTTC,CASSRSDLYQETQYF
-,TRBJ2-1,TRBV19,once,TGTGCCAGTAGTATGGGAACGTTACGGGGGCAGTTCTTC,CASSMGTLRGQFF
TRBD2,TRBJ2-7,TRBV27,-,TGTGCCAGCAGTCCCCTTGCGGGAGCCTCTTTAGACGAGCAGTACTTC,CASSPLAGASLDEQYF
TRBD1,TRBJ1-2,TRBV5-4,once,TGTGCCAGCAGCTCACTAGGGGGCTCAGTATCAGCGGGCTTC,CASSSLGGSVSAGF
-,TRBJ1-2,TRBV19,-,TGTGCCAGTAGTCCTCCTGGGGGCTATGGCTACACCTTC,CASSPPGGYGYTF
-,TRBJ2-3,TRBV6-6,once,TGTGCCAGCAGTTACACAGCAGGCCAAACAGATACGCAGTATTTT,CASSYTAGQTDTQYF
-,TRBJ2-1,TRBV5-6,-,TGTGCCAGCAGCTTTAAGGGCCGCAATGAGCAGTTCTTC,CASSFKGRNEQFF
-,TRBJ2-7,TRBV5-1,-,TGCGCCAGCAGCTTGGATGGCAGCTACGAGCAGTACTTC,CASSLDGSYEQYF
TRBD1,TRBJ1-5,TRBV4-2,once,TGTGCCAGCAGCCAAGATTGGACAGGTAGGCAGCCCCAGCATTTT,CASSQDWTGRQPQHF
-,TRBJ1-2,TRBV15,-,TGTGCCACCAGCTCAGTCCAGTGGACGGGAGGCTACACCTTC,CATSSVQWTGGYTF
-,TRBJ1-2,TRBV27,-,TGTGCCAGCAGTTTAAAGGGCTATGGCTACACCTTC,CASSLKGYGYTF
-,TRBJ1-1,TRBV2,-,TGTGCCAGCAGTGAATACGGGGTAACTGAAGCTTTCTTT,CASSEYGVTEAFF
-,TRBJ2-3,TRBV11-2,-,TGTGCCAGCAGCTTCGATACGCAGTATTTT,CASSFDTQYF
-,TRBJ2-5,TRBV5-6,-,TGTGCCAGCAGCTTAGGGGACCAAGAGACCCAGTACTTC,CASSLGDQETQYF
TRBD2,TRBJ2-3,TRBV7-6,-,TGTGCCAGCAGCCCACGGGGGGGCTTCACAGATACGCAGTATTTT,CASSPRGGFTDTQYF
-,TRBJ1-5,TRBV2,-,TGTGCCAGCAGTGAAAATCGGATAGGTCAGCCCCAGCATTTT,CASSENRIGQPQHF
-,TRBJ2-1,TRBV4-3,-,TGCGCCAGCAGCCAAGTCGGGGGCAATGAGCAGTTCTTC,CASSQVGGNEQFF